Presented here are 26 T cell receptor beta chains from one specimen sequenced in a study of PD-1 blockade in classical Hodgkin lymphoma. Profiling relied on immunoSEQ multiplex PCR, and the TCRdb table lists in-frame clones only, not all of them. Among about 60,000 clones listed, around nine tenths were seen once. Every patient was affected by relapse after autologous stem cell transplantation, while exposure to brentuximab vedotin was not uniform. The sample consisted of peripheral blood mononuclear cells (PBMCs), taken at baseline. The receptors were sampled from a human donor with classical Hodgkin lymphoma.

The chain combines TRBV6-6 with TRBJ1-1; tentative D call: TRBD1 (5 bases). The CDR3 is 16 residues long. The V end lost 0 bases, the J end lost 5 bases, and 16 bases lay between the germline ends. CDR1 MNHNY and CDR2 SVGAGI come from the germline V gene (reference sequence). DNA for the CDR3: TGTGCCAGCAGTTACTCGTCTCGAGGGACCTTGACTGAAGCTTTCTTT. It translates to CASSYSSRGTLTEAFF.

The rearrangement links TRBV10-3 to TRBJ2-7; possibly TRBD1 for D (6 bases). V lost 6 bases and J lost 2, with 8 bases in between. This CDR3 comprises 12 residues. Germline CDR1 ENHRY, CDR2 SYGVKD. The CDR3 sequence: CAIRDSPYEQYF. Written as DNA, the CDR3 is TGTGCCATCAGGGACAGTCCCTACGAGCAGTACTTC.

The genes are TRBV19 and TRBJ1-4; maybe TRBD1 (5 bases). Germline V gene data show CDR1 as LNHDA and CDR2 as SQIVND (reference sequence). The CDR3 contains 14 residues. The germline V and J ends were trimmed by 7 bases and 5 bases, with 14 bases remaining between them. The CDR3 DNA follows: TGTGCCAGTAAAGGTTTTGGGGCCAATGAAAAACTGTTTTTT. It translates to CASKGFGANEKLFF.

The chain carries TRBV28 and TRBJ2-1; D is unclear. The V gene's germline CDR1 is MDHEN and CDR2 SYDVKM. V was cut by 1 base and J by 6 bases, with 10 bases left in between. The CDR3 is made up of 14 amino acids. The CDR3 protein is CASSLSLSSNEQFF. CDR3 DNA: TGTGCCAGCAGTTTATCCCTATCCAGCAATGAGCAGTTCTTC.

The genes are TRBV7-9 and TRBJ2-7; D remains unclear. With 0 bases removed from V and 4 bases from J, the gap between germline ends came to 10 bases. Germline CDR1 SEHNR, CDR2 FQNEAQ (reference sequence). The CDR3 has 14 residues. CDR3 coding DNA: TGTGCCAGCAGCTTAGCCCCCCTTGGTTACGAGCAGTACTTC. Protein sequence: CASSLAPLGYEQYF. The entire variable domain, with the rest obtained from reference TRBV7-9 and TRBJ2-7, is as follows: DTGVSQNPRHKITKRGQNVTFRCDPISEHNRLYWYRQTLGQGPEFLTYFQNEAQLEKSRLLSDRFSAERPKGSFSTLEIQRTEQGDSAMYLCASSLAPLGYEQYFGPGTRLTVT.

The sample holds a few counts of this clone. This sequence joins TRBV28 and TRBJ1-5; a weak D match, TRBD1 (5 bases). Deletions cut 8 bases from V and 0 bases from J, with 11 bases between. Germline assignment: CDR1 MDHEN and CDR2 SYDVKM. This CDR3 spans 14 amino acids. CDR3 nucleotides: TGTGCCAGCTTTCGAGGGGTTAGCAATCAGCCCCAGCATTTT. It is translated as CASFRGVSNQPQHF. The entire variable domain, with the rest obtained from reference TRBV28 and TRBJ1-5, is as follows: DVKVTQSSRYLVKRTGEKVFLECVQDMDHENMFWYRQDPGLGLRLIYFSYDVKMKEKGDIPEGYSVSREKKERFSLILESASTNQTSMYLCASFRGVSNQPQHFGDGTRLSIL.

The chain is built from TRBV28 and TRBJ2-3; D is unresolved. CDR1 is MDHEN and CDR2 is SYDVKM in the germline V gene. There are 12 residues in the CDR3. Between the trimmed V and J ends, which lost 5 bases and 11 bases, there was a span of 14 bases. The CDR3, as DNA: TGTGCCAGCAGTACCCCATTTGGGGTGCAGTATTTT. The encoded protein is CASSTPFGVQYF.

The chain couples TRBV14 to TRBJ2-7; D may be TRBD1 (6 bases). CDR3 size: 15 residues. The V gene lost 5 bases and the J gene lost 1 base, with 15 bases spanning the gap. Germline V gene lookup returns CDR1 SGHDN and CDR2 FVKESK. The CDR3 nucleotides read TGTGCCAGCAGCTCTACTGGGGGCCGGTCCTACGAGCAGTACTTC. Translating gives CASSSTGGRSYEQYF.

The V call is TRBV11-2, the J call TRBJ2-7; TRBD1 matches 9 bases. With 5 bases clipped from V and 1 base from J, the junction kept 6 bases outside the gene matches. This CDR3 is 15 amino acids long. The germline V gene has CDR1 SGHAT and CDR2 FQNNGV. The DNA for the CDR3 is TGTGCCAGCAGCAAGGGGACAGGGTCATCCTACGAGCAGTACTTC. Protein sequence: CASSKGTGSSYEQYF.

The genes are TRBV2 and TRBJ2-7, with 11 bases aligning to TRBD2. The length of the CDR3 is 15 residues. With 7 bases clipped from V and 7 bases from J, the junction kept 12 bases outside the gene matches. The germline V gene has CDR1 SNHLY and CDR2 FYNNEI. CDR3 sequence (DNA): TGTGCCAGCATCCTAGGGGGGGGACTAGCGGTGGAGCAGTACTTC. Translating gives CASILGGGLAVEQYF.

The chain recombines TRBV7-9 with TRBJ2-7; D gene ambiguous. In germline, CDR1 is SEHNR, CDR2 FQNEAQ (reference sequence). V lost 5 bases and J 0 bases, leaving 8 bases between the germline ends. The CDR3 loop spans 13 amino acids. The CDR3 protein is CASSPRSSYEQYF. The CDR3 DNA follows: TGTGCCAGCAGCCCACGTAGCTCCTACGAGCAGTACTTC.

The rearrangement links TRBV11-2 to TRBJ2-5; TRBD1 is a possible D gene (5 bases). CDR1 and CDR2 (germline): SGHAT, FQNNGV. The CDR3 is 11 residues long. V lost 1 base to trimming and J lost 12 bases, with 9 bases between them. CDR3 region: CASSLALREYF. CDR3 in DNA: TGTGCCAGCAGCTTAGCCCTCAGGGAGTACTTC.

V gene TRBV19 combines with J gene TRBJ2-1; TRBD2 matches at 10 bases. This CDR3 spans 15 amino acids. The germline gives CDR1 LNHDA, CDR2 SQIVND (reference sequence). Trimming cost V 7 bases and J 2 bases; bases outside gene matches: 5. The CDR3 loop is CASIKSGGAYNEQFF. The CDR3, as DNA: TGTGCCAGTATAAAAAGCGGGGGGGCCTACAATGAGCAGTTCTTC.

This chain uses TRBV6-1 with TRBJ2-5; D remains unclear. Germline assignment: CDR1 MNHNS and CDR2 SASEGT. This CDR3 has 14 residues. Deletions cut 4 bases from V and 5 bases from J, with 14 bases between. The CDR3, as DNA: TGTGCCAGCAGTGTACGGGTTTCGCAGGAGACCCAGTACTTC. Translation: CASSVRVSQETQYF.

This rearrangement joins TRBV27 to TRBJ2-7; D call uncertain. Germline V lookup: CDR1 MNHEY, CDR2 SMNVEV (reference sequence). Trimming cost V 3 bases and J 2 bases, with 11 bases left between them. This CDR3 region has 14 residues. CDR3 sequence (DNA): TGTGCCAGCAGTTTCAGCCCTAACACCTACGAGCAGTACTTC. It specifies CASSFSPNTYEQYF.

This chain links TRBV5-1 with TRBJ2-3; 7 bases are shared with TRBD1. With 2 bases clipped from V and 2 bases from J, the junction kept 5 bases outside the gene matches. The CDR3 spans 15 residues. Germline V gene lookup returns CDR1 SGHRS and CDR2 YFSETQ. CDR3 in DNA: TGCGCCAGCAGCTTACAGGGGACCAACACAGATACGCAGTATTTT. Its protein product is CASSLQGTNTDTQYF.

V and J are TRBV27 and TRBJ2-7; maybe TRBD2 (6 bases). Trimming took off 6 bases at V and 0 bases at J, with 12 bases between the two ends. This CDR3 is built from 14 residues. Germline CDR1 reads MNHEY; CDR2 reads SMNVEV (reference sequence). DNA of the CDR3: TGTGCCAGCAGCCTGTCCGGGGGCTCCTACGAGCAGTACTTC. This encodes CASSLSGGSYEQYF.

There are a few counts of this clone. J is TRBJ1-1 and V is TRBV28, with 7 nucleotides matching TRBD1. This CDR3 spans 14 amino acids. V shed 6 bases and J 8 bases; nucleotides not matched to a gene: 12. Germline CDR1 and CDR2: MDHEN and SYDVKM. CDR3 region: CASRRRRDRGEAFF. DNA for the CDR3: TGTGCCAGCAGGCGTAGACGGGACAGAGGAGAAGCTTTCTTT.

The rearrangement links TRBV19 to TRBJ2-7; D may be TRBD1 or TRBD2 (5 bases each). Trimming took off 3 bases at V and 7 bases at J, with 16 bases between the two ends. This CDR3 contains 14 residues. Germline-derived CDR1 and CDR2 are LNHDA and SQIVND (reference sequence). Here the CDR3 reads CASSIRDHNQEQYF. The CDR3 DNA follows: TGTGCCAGTAGTATCCGGGACCACAACCAGGAGCAGTACTTC.

The chain recombines TRBV7-9 with TRBJ2-1, with a tentative D call TRBD1 (5 bases). The V end lost 2 bases, the J end lost 3 bases, and 11 bases lay between the germline ends. Per germline, CDR1 SEHNR and CDR2 FQNEAQ (reference sequence). This CDR3 spans 15 amino acids. In DNA form, the CDR3 reads TGTGCCAGCAGCTTACCGACAGAATACTACAATGAGCAGTTCTTC. Translating it yields CASSLPTEYYNEQFF. Filled out from reference TRBV7-9 and TRBJ2-1, the complete variable domain reads DTGVSQNPRHKITKRGQNVTFRCDPISEHNRLYWYRQTLGQGPEFLTYFQNEAQLEKSRLLSDRFSAERPKGSFSTLEIQRTEQGDSAMYLCASSLPTEYYNEQFFGPGTRLTVL.

The chain couples TRBV2 to TRBJ2-5, with D hard to call. Germline assignment: CDR1 SNHLY and CDR2 FYNNEI. V gave up 6 bases and J gave up 5 bases, with 13 bases separating them. The CDR3 sequence is 13 residues long. CDR3 protein: CASRRYLGETQYF. The CDR3 DNA sequence: TGTGCCAGCAGGAGATATTTGGGGGAGACCCAGTACTTC.

The chain uses TRBV27 and TRBJ1-6; 8 bases line up with TRBD1. V lost 3 bases, J lost 8 bases, and 3 bases stayed unmatched. Germline assignment: CDR1 MNHEY and CDR2 SMNVEV (reference sequence). The CDR3 loop spans 14 amino acids. The CDR3 here is CASSFAGQDSPLHF. The CDR3 nucleotides are TGTGCCAGCAGTTTCGCGGGACAGGATTCACCCCTCCACTTT.

The rearrangement joins TRBV20-1 to TRBJ1-6; no definite D call. The V gene lost 4 bases and the J gene lost 5 bases, with 3 bases spanning the gap. Looked up from germline, CDR1 is DFQATT and CDR2 is SNEGSKA (reference sequence). The CDR3 is 11 residues long. CDR3 in DNA: TGCAGTGCTAACGATAATTCACCCCTCCACTTT. Residues: CSANDNSPLHF.

The genes are TRBV5-4 and TRBJ2-6; either TRBD1 or TRBD2 may fit D (5 bases each). The CDR3 contains 17 residues. V was pared by 0 bases and J by 0 bases, with 10 bases between. Germline lookup yields CDR1 SGHNT and CDR2 YYREEE (reference sequence). CDR3 loop: CASSLGGIPSGANVLTF. CDR3 sequence (DNA): TGTGCCAGCAGCTTGGGGGGGATTCCCTCTGGGGCCAACGTCCTGACTTTC.

The chain's CDR3 is CASSWGGHGTSSLHF. Here the CDR3 DNA reads TGTGCCAGCAGTTGGGGGGGACACGGCACGTCGTCCCTCCACTTT. The J gene is TRBJ1-6, the V gene TRBV28; tentatively, D is TRBD1 (6 bases). The V end was cut by 4 bases, the J end by 14 bases, with 21 bases between. CDR1 and CDR2 from the germline V gene are MDHEN and SYDVKM. The CDR3 is 15 amino acids.

This rearrangement joins TRBV11-2 to TRBJ2-1; 9 nucleotides line up with TRBD1. This CDR3 is 14 amino acids long. Looked up from germline, CDR1 is SGHAT and CDR2 is FQNNGV. V lost 4 bases and J lost 7; bases outside the gene matches: 5. As DNA, the CDR3 is TGTGCCAGCAGCTCGGGACAGGGAGGGAATGAGCAGTTCTTC. Protein sequence: CASSSGQGGNEQFF. Using reference TRBV11-2 and TRBJ2-1 for the parts outside the CDR3, the full variable domain is EAGVAQSPRYKIIEKRQSVAFWCNPISGHATLYWYQQILGQGPKLLIQFQNNGVVDDSQLPKDRFSAERLKGVDSTLKIQPAKLEDSAVYLCASSSGQGGNEQFFGPGTRLTVL.